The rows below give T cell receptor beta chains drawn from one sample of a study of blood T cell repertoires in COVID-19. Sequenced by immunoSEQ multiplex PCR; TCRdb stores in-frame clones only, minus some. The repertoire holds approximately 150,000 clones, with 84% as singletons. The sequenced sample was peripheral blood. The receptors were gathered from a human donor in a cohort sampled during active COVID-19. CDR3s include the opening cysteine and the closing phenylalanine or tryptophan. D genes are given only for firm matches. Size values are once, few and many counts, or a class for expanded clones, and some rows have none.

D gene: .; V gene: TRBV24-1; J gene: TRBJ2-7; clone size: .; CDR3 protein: CATCTGTPPYEQYF; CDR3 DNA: TGTGCCACCTGTACAGGGACCCCGCCTTACGAGCAGTACTTC
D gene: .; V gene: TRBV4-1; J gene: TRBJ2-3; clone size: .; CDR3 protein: CASSQTPGHSLTDTQYF; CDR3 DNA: TGCGCCAGCAGCCAGACCCCGGGACACAGTCTCACAGATACGCAGTATTTT
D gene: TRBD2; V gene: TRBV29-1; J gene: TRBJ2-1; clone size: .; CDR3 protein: CSVEIAGAYNEQFF; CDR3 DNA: TGCAGCGTGGAAATAGCGGGGGCCTACAATGAGCAGTTCTTC
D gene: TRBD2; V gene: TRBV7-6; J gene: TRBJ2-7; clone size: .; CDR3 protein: CASSYGGVYEQYF; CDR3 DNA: TGTGCCAGCAGTTATGGGGGGGTATACGAGCAGTACTTC
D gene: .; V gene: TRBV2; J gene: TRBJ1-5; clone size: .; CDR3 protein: CASSRQNSNQPQHF; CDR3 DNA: TGTGCCAGCAGTAGACAGAATAGCAATCAGCCCCAGCATTTT
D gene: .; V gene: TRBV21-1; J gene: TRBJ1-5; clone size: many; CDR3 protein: CASSINRDRVDNQPQHF; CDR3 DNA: TGTGCCAGCAGCATAAACCGGGACAGGGTGGACAATCAGCCCCAGCATTTT
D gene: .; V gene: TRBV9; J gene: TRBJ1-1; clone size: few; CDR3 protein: CASSVAEQRRVNTEAFF; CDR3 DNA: TGTGCCAGCAGCGTAGCCGAACAGAGACGCGTGAACACTGAAGCTTTCTTT
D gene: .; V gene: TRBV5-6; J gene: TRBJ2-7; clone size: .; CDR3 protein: CASSSPMGLPTYEQYF; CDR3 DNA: TGTGCCAGCAGCTCGCCGATGGGCTTACCTACCTACGAGCAGTACTTC
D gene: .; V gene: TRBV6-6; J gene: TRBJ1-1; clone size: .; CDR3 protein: CASRTSRVQAFF; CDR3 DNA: TGTGCCAGCAGAACCTCGAGGGTCCAAGCTTTCTTT
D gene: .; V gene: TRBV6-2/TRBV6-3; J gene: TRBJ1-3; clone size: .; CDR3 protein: CASSYSFGSSGNTIYF; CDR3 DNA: TGTGCCAGCAGTTACAGCTTCGGGAGCTCTGGAAACACCATATATTTT
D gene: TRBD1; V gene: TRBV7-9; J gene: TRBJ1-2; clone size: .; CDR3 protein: CASSALGTGNGYTF; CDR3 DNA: TGTGCCAGCAGCGCCTTGGGGACAGGGAATGGCTACACCTTC
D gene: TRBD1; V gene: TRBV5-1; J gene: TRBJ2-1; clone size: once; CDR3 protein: CASSTGWGQGARYNEQFF; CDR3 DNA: TGCGCCAGCAGCACGGGATGGGGACAGGGGGCCCGATACAATGAGCAGTTCTTC
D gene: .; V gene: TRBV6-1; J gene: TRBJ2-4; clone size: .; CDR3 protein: CASSEHTGSNIQYF; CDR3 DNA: TGTGCCAGCAGTGAACATACAGGGTCGAACATTCAGTACTTC
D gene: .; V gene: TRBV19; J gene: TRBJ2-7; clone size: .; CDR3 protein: CASSIPGQRLKYF; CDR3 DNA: TGTGCCAGTAGTATACCGGGACAAAGATTGAAGTACTTC
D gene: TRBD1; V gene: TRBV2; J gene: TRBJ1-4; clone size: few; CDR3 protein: CASSDTQGGFGKLFF; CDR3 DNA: TGTGCCAGCAGTGATACACAGGGGGGGTTCGGAAAACTGTTTTTT
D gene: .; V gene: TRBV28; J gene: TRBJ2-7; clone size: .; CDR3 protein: CASSLGGRGSYEQYF; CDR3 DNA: TGTGCCAGCAGCCTGGGGGGTCGGGGCTCCTACGAGCAGTACTTC
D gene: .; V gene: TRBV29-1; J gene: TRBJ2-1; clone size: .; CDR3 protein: CSVEDTKGQQTYNEQFF; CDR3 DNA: TGCAGCGTTGAAGACACAAAAGGACAGCAAACCTACAATGAGCAGTTCTTC
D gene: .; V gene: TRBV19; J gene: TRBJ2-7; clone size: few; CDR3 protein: CASTPRGAQYEQYF; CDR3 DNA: TGTGCCAGTACCCCCCGGGGGGCGCAATACGAGCAGTACTTC
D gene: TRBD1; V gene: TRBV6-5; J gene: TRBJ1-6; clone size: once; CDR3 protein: CASTRTGEASPLHF; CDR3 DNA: TGTGCCAGCACCCGAACAGGGGAAGCCTCACCCCTCCACTTT
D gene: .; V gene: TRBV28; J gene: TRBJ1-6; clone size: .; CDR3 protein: CASSLGRGARSSPLHF; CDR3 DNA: TGTGCCAGCAGTTTGGGGCGGGGGGCGCGAAGTTCACCCCTCCACTTT
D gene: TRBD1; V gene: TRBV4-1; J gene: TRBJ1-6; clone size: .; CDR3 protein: CASSQADRANSPLHF; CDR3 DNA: TGCGCCAGCAGCCAAGCGGACAGGGCTAATTCACCCCTCCACTTT
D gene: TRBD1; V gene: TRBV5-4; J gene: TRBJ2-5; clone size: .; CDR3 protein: CASSFDRGQETQYF; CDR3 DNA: TGTGCCAGCAGCTTTGACAGGGGGCAAGAGACCCAGTACTTC
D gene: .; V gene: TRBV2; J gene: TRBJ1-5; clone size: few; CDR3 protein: CASSVEGGNQPQHF; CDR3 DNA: TGTGCCAGCAGTGTGGAGGGAGGTAATCAGCCCCAGCATTTT
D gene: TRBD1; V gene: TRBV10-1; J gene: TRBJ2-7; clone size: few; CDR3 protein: CASRGDSYEQYF; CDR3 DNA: TGCGCCAGCAGGGGGGACAGTTACGAGCAGTACTTC
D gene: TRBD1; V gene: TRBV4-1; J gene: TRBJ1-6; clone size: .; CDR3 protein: CASSQGQGRVDSPLHF; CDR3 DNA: TGCGCCAGCAGCCAAGGACAGGGCAGGGTTGATTCACCCCTCCACTTT
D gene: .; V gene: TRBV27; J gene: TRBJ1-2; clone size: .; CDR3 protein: CASSFLNWTGYTF; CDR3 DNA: TGTGCCAGCAGTTTCTTAAACTGGACAGGCTACACCTTC
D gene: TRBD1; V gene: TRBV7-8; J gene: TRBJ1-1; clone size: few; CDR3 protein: CASSPPRDRAAEAFF; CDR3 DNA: TGTGCCAGCAGCCCGCCCCGGGACAGGGCTGCTGAAGCTTTCTTT
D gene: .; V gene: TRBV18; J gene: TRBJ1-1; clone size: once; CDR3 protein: CASSARDLMNTEAFF; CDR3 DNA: TGTGCCAGCTCAGCCCGGGACTTGATGAACACTGAAGCTTTCTTT
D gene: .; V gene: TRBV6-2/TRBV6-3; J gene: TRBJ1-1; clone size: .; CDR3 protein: CASSRLGVAFF; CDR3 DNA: TGTGCCAGCAGTCGCCTAGGGGTAGCTTTCTTT
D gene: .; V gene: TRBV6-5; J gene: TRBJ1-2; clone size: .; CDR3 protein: CASSYQGAYGYTF; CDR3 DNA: TGTGCCAGCAGTTACCAGGGCGCCTATGGCTACACCTTC
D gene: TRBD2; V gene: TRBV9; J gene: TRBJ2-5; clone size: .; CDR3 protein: CASSRSGGTETQYF; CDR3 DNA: TGTGCCAGCAGCCGAAGCGGGGGCACAGAGACCCAGTACTTC
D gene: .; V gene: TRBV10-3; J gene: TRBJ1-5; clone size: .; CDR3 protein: CAITSPNQPQHF; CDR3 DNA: TGTGCCATCACAAGCCCTAATCAGCCCCAGCATTTT
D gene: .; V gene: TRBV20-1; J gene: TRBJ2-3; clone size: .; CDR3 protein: CSASGALPSTDTQYF; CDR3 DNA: TGCAGTGCTAGTGGGGCGTTGCCTAGCACAGATACGCAGTATTTT
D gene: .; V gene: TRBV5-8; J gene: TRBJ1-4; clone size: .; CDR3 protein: CASTRLGGTTNEKLFF; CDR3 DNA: TGTGCCAGCACCCGGCTAGGGGGAACAACTAATGAAAAACTGTTTTTT
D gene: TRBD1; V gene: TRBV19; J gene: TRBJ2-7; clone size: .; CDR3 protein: CASSLRTGTYEQYF; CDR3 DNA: TGTGCCAGTAGTCTGCGGACAGGAACCTACGAGCAGTACTTC
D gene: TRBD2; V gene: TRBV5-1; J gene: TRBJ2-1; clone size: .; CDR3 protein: CASSLREAGGRNEQFF; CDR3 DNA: TGCGCCAGCAGCTTGCGGGAAGCGGGGGGGCGCAATGAGCAGTTCTTC
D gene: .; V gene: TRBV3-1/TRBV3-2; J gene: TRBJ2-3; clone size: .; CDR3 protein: CASSFGLSTDTQYF; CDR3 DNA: TGTGCCAGCAGCTTCGGACTCAGCACAGATACGCAGTATTTT
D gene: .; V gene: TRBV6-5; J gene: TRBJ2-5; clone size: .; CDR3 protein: CASRARGGQETQYF; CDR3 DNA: TGTGCCAGCAGAGCTAGAGGAGGGCAAGAGACCCAGTACTTC
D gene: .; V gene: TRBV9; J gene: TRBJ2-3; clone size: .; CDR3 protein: CASSAQADPTDTQYF; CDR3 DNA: TGTGCCAGCAGCGCCCAAGCGGACCCCACAGATACGCAGTATTTT
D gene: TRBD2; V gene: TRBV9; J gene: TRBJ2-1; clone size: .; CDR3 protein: CASSVGLAGGQEQFF; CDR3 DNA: TGTGCCAGCAGCGTAGGGCTAGCGGGAGGCCAGGAGCAGTTCTTC
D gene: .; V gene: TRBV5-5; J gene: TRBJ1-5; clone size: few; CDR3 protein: CASSLEAGINQPQHF; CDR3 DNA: TGTGCCAGCAGCTTGGAGGCGGGAATCAATCAGCCCCAGCATTTT
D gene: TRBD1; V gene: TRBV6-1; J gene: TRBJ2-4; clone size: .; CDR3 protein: CASSERDRDGIQYF; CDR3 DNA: TGTGCCAGCAGTGAAAGGGACAGGGATGGCATTCAGTACTTC
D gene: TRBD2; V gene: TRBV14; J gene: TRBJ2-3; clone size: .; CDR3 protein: CASSPRLAGADTQYF; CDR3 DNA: TGTGCCAGCAGTCCGAGGCTAGCGGGAGCAGATACGCAGTATTTT
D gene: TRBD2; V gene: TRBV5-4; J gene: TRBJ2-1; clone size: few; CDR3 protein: CASSLAGGSNNEQFF; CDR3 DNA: TGTGCCAGCAGCTTGGCGGGGGGGTCCAACAATGAGCAGTTCTTC
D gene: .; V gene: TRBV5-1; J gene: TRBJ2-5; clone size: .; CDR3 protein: CASSPADAQETQYF; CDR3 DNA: TGCGCCAGCAGCCCCGCGGATGCCCAAGAGACCCAGTACTTC
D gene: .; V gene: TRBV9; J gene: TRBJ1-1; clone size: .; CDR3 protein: CASNSGLVNTEAFF; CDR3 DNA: TGTGCCAGCAACAGTGGACTCGTGAACACTGAAGCTTTCTTT
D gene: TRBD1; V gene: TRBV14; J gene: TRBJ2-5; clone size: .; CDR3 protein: CASSQFGTGGIETQYF; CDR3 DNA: TGTGCCAGCAGCCAATTCGGGACAGGGGGAATAGAGACCCAGTACTTC
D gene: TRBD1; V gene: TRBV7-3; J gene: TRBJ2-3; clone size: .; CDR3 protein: CASSFDRGESTDTQYF; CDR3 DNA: TGTGCCAGCAGCTTCGACAGGGGGGAGAGCACAGATACGCAGTATTTT
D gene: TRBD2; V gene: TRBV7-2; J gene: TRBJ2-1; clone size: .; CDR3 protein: CASSLLFSGGAHNEQFF; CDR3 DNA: TGTGCCAGCAGCTTGTTATTTAGCGGGGGTGCCCACAATGAGCAGTTCTTC
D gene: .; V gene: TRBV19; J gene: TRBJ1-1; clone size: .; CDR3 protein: CASSMVSPMNTEAFF; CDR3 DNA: TGTGCCAGTAGTATGGTGTCTCCTATGAACACTGAAGCTTTCTTT
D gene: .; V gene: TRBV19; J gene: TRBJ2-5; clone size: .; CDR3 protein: CASIGGGVGETQYF; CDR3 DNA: TGTGCCAGTATAGGTGGAGGGGTCGGGGAGACCCAGTACTTC
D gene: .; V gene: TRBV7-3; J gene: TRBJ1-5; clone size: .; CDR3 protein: CASSCRGLDRFGQPQHF; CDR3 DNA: TGTGCCAGCAGCTGTCGGGGTCTTGACCGCTTCGGTCAGCCCCAGCATTTT
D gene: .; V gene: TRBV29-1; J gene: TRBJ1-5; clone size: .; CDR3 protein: CSVAGNGNQPQHF; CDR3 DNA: TGCAGCGTTGCAGGGAACGGCAATCAGCCCCAGCATTTT
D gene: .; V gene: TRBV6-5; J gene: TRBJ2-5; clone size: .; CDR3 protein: CASRLISGPETQYF; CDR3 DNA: TGTGCCAGCAGACTAATATCCGGCCCAGAGACCCAGTACTTC